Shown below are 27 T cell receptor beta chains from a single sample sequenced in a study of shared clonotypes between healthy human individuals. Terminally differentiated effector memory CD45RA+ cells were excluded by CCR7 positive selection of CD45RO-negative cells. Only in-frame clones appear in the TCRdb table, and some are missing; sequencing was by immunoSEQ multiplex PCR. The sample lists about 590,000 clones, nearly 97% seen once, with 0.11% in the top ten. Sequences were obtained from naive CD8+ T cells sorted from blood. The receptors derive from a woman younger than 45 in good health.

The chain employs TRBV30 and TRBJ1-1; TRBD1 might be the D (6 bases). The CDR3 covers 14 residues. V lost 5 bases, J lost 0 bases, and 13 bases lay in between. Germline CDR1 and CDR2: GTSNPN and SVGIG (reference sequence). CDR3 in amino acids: CAWGQRNMNTEAFF. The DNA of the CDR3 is TGTGCCTGGGGACAGAGAAACATGAACACTGAAGCTTTCTTT.

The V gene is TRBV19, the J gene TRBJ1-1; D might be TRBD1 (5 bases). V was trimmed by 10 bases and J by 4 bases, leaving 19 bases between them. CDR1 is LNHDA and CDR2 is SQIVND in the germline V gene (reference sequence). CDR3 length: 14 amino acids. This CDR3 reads CATCHSGVSTEAFF. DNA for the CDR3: TGTGCCACCTGCCACTCGGGGGTCAGCACTGAAGCTTTCTTT.

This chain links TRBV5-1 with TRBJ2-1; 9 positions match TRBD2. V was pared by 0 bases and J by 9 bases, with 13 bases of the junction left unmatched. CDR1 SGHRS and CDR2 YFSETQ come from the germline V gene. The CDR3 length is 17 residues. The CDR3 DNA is TGCGCCAGCAGCTTGGTAAGCGGGAGGCCCTGGGGCCCTGAGCAGTTCTTC. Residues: CASSLVSGRPWGPEQFF.

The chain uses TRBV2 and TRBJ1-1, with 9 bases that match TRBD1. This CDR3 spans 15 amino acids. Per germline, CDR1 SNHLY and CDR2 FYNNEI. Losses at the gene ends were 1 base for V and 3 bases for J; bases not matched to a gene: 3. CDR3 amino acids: CASSEEGQGYTEAFF. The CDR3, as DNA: TGTGCCAGCAGTGAAGAGGGACAGGGTTACACTGAAGCTTTCTTT. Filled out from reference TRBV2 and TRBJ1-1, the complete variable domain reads EPEVTQTPSHQVTQMGQEVILRCVPISNHLYFYWYRQILGQKVEFLVSFYNNEISEKSEIFDDQFSVERPDGSNFTLKIRSTKLEDSAMYFCASSEEGQGYTEAFFGQGTRLTVV.

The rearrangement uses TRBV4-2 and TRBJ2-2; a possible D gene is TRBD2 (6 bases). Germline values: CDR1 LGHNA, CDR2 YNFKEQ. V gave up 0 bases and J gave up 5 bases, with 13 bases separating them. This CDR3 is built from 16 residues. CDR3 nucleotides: TGTGCCAGCAGCCAAGAACCGGGAGTAGTGACCGGGGAGCTGTTTTTT. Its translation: CASSQEPGVVTGELFF.

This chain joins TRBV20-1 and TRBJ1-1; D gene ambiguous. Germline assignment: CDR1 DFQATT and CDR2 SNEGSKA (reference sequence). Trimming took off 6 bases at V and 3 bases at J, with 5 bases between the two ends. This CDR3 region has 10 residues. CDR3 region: CSALDTEAFF. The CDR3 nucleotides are TGCAGTGCCCTTGACACTGAAGCTTTCTTT.

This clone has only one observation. The CDR3 DNA reads as TGTGCCAGCAGTTTGAACCGAGGGGCCCGCTATGGCTACACCTTC. Amino acids: CASSLNRGARYGYTF. The chain recombines TRBV28 with TRBJ1-2; possibly TRBD1 for D (5 bases). The CDR3 is 15 residues long. Trimming shortened V by 3 bases and J by 4 bases, and 15 bases separated the two germline ends. CDR1 and CDR2 from the germline V gene are MDHEN and SYDVKM.

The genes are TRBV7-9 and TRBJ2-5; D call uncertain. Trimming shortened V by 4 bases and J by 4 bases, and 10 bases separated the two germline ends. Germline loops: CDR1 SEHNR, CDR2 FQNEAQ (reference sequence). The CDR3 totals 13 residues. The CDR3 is CASSSLRRETQYF. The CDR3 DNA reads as TGTGCCAGCAGCTCCTTACGTCGAGAGACCCAGTACTTC.

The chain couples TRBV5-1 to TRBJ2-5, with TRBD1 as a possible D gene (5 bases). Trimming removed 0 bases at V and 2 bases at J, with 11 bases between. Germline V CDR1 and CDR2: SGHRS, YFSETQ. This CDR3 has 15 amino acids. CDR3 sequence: CASSLEPDRQETQYF. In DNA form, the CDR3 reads TGCGCCAGCAGCTTGGAACCTGACAGACAAGAGACCCAGTACTTC.

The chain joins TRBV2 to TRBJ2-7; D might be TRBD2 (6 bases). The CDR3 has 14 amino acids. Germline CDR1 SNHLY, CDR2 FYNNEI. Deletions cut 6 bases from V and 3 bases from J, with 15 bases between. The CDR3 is CASRPGTSYYEQYF. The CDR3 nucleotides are TGTGCCAGCAGACCTGGGACTTCTTACTACGAGCAGTACTTC.

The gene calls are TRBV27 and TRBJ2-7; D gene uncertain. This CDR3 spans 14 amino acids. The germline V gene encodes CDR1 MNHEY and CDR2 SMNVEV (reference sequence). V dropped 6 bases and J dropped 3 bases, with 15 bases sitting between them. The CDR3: CASRIHPSGYEQYF. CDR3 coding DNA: TGTGCCAGCAGAATACACCCATCAGGCTACGAGCAGTACTTC.

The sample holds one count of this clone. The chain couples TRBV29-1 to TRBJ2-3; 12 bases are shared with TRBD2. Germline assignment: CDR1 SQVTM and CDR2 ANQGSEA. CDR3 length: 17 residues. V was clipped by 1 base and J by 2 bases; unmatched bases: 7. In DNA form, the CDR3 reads TGCAGCGTTGAAGGCGCCGGACTAGCGGGGATCACAGATACGCAGTATTTT. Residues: CSVEGAGLAGITDTQYF.

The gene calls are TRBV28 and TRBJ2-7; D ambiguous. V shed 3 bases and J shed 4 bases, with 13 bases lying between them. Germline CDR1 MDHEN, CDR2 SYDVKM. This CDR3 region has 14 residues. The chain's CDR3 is CASSFNAVNYEQYF. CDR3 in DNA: TGTGCCAGCAGTTTTAACGCAGTAAATTACGAGCAGTACTTC.

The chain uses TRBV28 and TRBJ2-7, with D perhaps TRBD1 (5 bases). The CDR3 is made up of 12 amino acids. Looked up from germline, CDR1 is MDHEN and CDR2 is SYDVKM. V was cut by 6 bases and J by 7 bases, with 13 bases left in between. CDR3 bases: TGTGCCAGCAGCCGTAGGGGTTGGGAGCAGTACTTC. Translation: CASSRRGWEQYF.

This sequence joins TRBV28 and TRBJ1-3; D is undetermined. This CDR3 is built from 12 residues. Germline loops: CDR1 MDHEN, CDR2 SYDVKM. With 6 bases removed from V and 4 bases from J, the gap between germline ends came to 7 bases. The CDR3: CASRLRGNTIYF. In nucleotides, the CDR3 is TGTGCCAGCAGGCTCAGAGGAAACACCATATATTTT.

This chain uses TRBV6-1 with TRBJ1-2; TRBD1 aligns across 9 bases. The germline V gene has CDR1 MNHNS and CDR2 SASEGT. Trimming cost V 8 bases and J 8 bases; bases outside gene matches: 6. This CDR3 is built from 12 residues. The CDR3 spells CASGVDRGGYTF. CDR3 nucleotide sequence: TGTGCCAGCGGGGTGGACAGGGGCGGCTACACCTTC.

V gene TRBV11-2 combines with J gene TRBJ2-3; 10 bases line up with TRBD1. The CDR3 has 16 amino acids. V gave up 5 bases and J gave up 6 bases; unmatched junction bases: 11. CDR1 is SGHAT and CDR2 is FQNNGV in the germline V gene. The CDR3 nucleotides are TGTGCCAGCAGCCCAGGCGGGACAGGGGTACAGGATACGCAGTATTTT. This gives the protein CASSPGGTGVQDTQYF. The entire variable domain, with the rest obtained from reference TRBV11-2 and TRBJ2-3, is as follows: EAGVAQSPRYKIIEKRQSVAFWCNPISGHATLYWYQQILGQGPKLLIQFQNNGVVDDSQLPKDRFSAERLKGVDSTLKIQPAKLEDSAVYLCASSPGGTGVQDTQYFGPGTRLTVL.

CDR3 in amino acids: CASSSTGFNQPQHF. In DNA form, the CDR3 reads TGTGCCAGCTCATCAACAGGGTTCAATCAGCCCCAGCATTTT. The V call is TRBV18, the J call TRBJ1-5; weak D call: TRBD1 (6 bases). Germline-derived CDR1 and CDR2 are KGHSH and LQKENI. Between the trimmed V and J ends, which lost 5 bases and 3 bases, there was a span of 11 bases. The CDR3 covers 14 residues.

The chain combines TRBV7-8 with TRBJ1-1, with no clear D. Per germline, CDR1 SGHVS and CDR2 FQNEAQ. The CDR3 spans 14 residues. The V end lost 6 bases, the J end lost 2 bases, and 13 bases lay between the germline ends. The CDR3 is CASSSGSFNTEAFF. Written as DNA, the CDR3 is TGTGCCAGCAGTTCTGGGTCTTTCAACACTGAAGCTTTCTTT.

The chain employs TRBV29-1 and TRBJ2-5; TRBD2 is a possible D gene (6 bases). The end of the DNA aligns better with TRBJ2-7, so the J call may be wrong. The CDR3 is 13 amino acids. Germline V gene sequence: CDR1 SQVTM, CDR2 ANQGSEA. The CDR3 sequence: CSVVGRSSYEQYF. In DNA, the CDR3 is TGCAGCGTTGTGGGGAGGAGCTCCTACGAGCAGTACTTC.

Here the CDR3 DNA reads TGTGCCAGCAGCGTAGGTAGTCTAGCGGGAGGGAATGAGCAGTTCTTC. It translates to CASSVGSLAGGNEQFF. The gene calls are TRBV9 and TRBJ2-1, with TRBD2 identical over 12 bases. CDR1 is SGDLS and CDR2 is YYNGEE in the germline V gene. The trim removed 0 bases at V and 7 bases at J, leaving 5 bases unmatched. This CDR3 comprises 16 residues.

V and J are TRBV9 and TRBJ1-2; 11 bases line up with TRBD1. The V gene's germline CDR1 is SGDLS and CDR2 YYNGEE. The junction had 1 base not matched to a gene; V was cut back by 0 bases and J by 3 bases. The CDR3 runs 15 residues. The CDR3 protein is CASSVGTGGYYGYTF. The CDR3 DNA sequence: TGTGCCAGCAGCGTAGGGACAGGGGGCTACTATGGCTACACCTTC. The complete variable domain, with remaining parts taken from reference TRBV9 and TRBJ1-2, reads DSGVTQTPKHLITATGQRVTLRCSPRSGDLSVYWYQQSLDQGLQFLIQYYNGEERAKGNILERFSAQQFPDLHSELNLSSLELGDSALYFCASSVGTGGYYGYTFGSGTRLTVV.

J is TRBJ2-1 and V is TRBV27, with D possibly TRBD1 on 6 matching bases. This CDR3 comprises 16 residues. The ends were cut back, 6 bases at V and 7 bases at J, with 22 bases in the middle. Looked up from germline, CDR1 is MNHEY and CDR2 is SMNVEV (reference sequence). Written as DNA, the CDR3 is TGTGCCAGCAGCCCAAGTTTCCTCAGGGGTCCGAATGAGCAGTTCTTC. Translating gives CASSPSFLRGPNEQFF.

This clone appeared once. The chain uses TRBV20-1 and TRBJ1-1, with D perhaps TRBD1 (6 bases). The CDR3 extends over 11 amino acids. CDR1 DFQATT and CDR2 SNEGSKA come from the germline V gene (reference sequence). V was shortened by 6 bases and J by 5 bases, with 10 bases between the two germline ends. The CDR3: CSAKGGTEAFF. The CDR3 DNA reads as TGCAGTGCAAAGGGGGGGACTGAAGCTTTCTTT.

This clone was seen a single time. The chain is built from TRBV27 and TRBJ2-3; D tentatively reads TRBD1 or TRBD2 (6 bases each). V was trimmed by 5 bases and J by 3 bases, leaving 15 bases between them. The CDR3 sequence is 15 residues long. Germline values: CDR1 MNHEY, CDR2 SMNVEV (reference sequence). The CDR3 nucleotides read TGTGCCAGCAGTACCCTCCGAGGGGGGACAGATACGCAGTATTTT. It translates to CASSTLRGGTDTQYF.

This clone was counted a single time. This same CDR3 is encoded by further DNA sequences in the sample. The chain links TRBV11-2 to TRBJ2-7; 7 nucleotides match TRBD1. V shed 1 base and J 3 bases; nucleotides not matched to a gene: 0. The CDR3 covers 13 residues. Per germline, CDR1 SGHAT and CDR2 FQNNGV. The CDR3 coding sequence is TGTGCCAGCAGCTTAGGGACAGGCTACGAGCAGTACTTC. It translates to CASSLGTGYEQYF.

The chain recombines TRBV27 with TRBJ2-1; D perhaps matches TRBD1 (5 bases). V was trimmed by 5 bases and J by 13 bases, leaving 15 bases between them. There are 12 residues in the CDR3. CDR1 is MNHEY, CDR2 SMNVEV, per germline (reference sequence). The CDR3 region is CASSQDIMKQFF. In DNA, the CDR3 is TGTGCCAGCAGTCAGGACATAATGAAACAGTTCTTC.